The present entry profiles one T cell receptor beta chain with its context. These data are taken from a study of T cells in Graves' hyperthyroidism and ophthalmopathy. Amplification of TCR beta CDR3 regions used RNA as the template. RT-PCR in the first round (using the HTBI primer set) targeted the TCR CDR3. In TCRdb, the multiplex PCR reads were re-called with MiXCR into one record per CDR3 protein. This sample has about 720,000 distinct CDR3 sequences; about 19% occur once, and the top ten carry over 15%. Per the germline V gene, CDR1 is MNHNS and CDR2 is SASEGT. CDR3 length: 17 amino acids. J gave up 1 base and V 5 bases, and 9 bases lay outside the gene matches.

This TCR was sampled from a woman aged 50 to 60 with Graves' hyperthyroidism that later progressed to Graves' ophthalmopathy. The sequencing sample was made of blood. The chain is built from TRBV6-1 and TRBJ1-5, with 9 bases matching TRBD1. This chain's CDR3 is CASSPLLGQGSNQPQHF. The CDR3 nucleotides read TGTGCCAGCAGTCCCCTCTTGGGACAGGGAAGCAATCAGCCCCAGCATTTT.